This T cell receptor beta chain comes out of a study of blood T cell repertoires in COVID-19. The overall study: The samples span acute and convalescent COVID-19 from the United States, Italy and Spain. From T cells, B-cell-depleted T cells, or PBMCs came the material, which was cDNA or gDNA.

Trimming cost V 1 base and J 1 base, with 4 bases left between them. The CDR3 is made up of 13 amino acids. Per germline, CDR1 ENHRY and CDR2 SYGVKD. Per the authors' pipeline: Using reference gene primer amplification, nucleated cell counts were estimated. Method: immunoSEQ multiplex PCR; TCRdb's copy keeps in-frame clones and lacks some. That table is the source of V, J and clone size, and D and trimming were worked out from the DNA. The sample lists some 240,000 clones; roughly 87% were seen once. The clonotype originates from a woman between 40 and 50 years old who had recovered from COVID-19. The sample comprised peripheral blood. The rearrangement uses TRBV10-3 and TRBJ1-1, with D unclear. The CDR3: CAISELANTEAFF. DNA of the CDR3: TGTGCCATCAGTGAGTTAGCGAACACTGAAGCTTTCTTT.